Listed below are T cell receptor beta chains from one sample, sequenced in a study of blood T cell repertoires in COVID-19. TCRdb keeps only in-frame clones here, not all; method: immunoSEQ multiplex PCR. The table includes more than 300,000 clones, about 85% detected once. The source material was PBMCs or T cells enriched from blood (not recorded which). The receptors come from a woman in her 30s who had recovered from COVID-19. CDR3s include the opening cysteine and the closing phenylalanine or tryptophan. Fields, in order: V gene, clone size, J gene, D gene, CDR3 protein, CDR3 DNA. D genes are given only for firm matches. A row's size may be missing; if present it is once, few, many or a size class.

TRBV19	NA	TRBJ1-2	TRBD1	CASSHRGSGYTF	TGTGCCAGTTCACACAGGGGGTCAGGCTACACCTTC
TRBV4-1	NA	TRBJ1-5	NA	CASSQVGANQPQHF	TGCGCCAGCAGCCAAGTGGGCGCCAATCAGCCCCAGCATTTT
TRBV19	NA	TRBJ2-1	TRBD2	CASIPGGAGGNNEQFF	TGTGCCAGCATCCCCGGGGGAGCGGGGGGAAACAATGAGCAGTTCTTC
TRBV29-1	NA	TRBJ2-7	NA	CSVALRAGGSYEQYF	TGCAGCGTTGCCCTCAGGGCAGGTGGGTCCTACGAGCAGTACTTC
TRBV3-1/TRBV3-2	NA	TRBJ1-1	NA	CASSQGDMVPEAFF	TGTGCCAGCAGCCAAGGGGACATGGTGCCTGAAGCTTTCTTT
TRBV7-7	NA	TRBJ2-2	NA	CASSLMTVNTGELFF	TGTGCTAGCAGCTTAATGACAGTCAACACCGGGGAGCTGTTTTTT
TRBV6-2/TRBV6-3	once	TRBJ1-2	NA	CASSRTDRIYGYTF	TGTGCCAGCAGCCGGACAGACAGGATCTATGGCTACACCTTC
TRBV11-2	NA	TRBJ2-7	NA	CASKLGQGTYEQYF	TGTGCCAGCAAACTGGGCCAGGGGACCTACGAGCAGTACTTC
TRBV12-3/TRBV12-4	once	TRBJ2-5	NA	CASSLTSRETQYF	TGTGCCAGCAGCCTAACTAGCCGGGAGACCCAGTACTTC
TRBV19	NA	TRBJ1-6	NA	CASSPWQGLGNSPLHF	TGTGCCAGTAGTCCCTGGCAGGGGTTGGGAAATTCACCCCTCCACTTT
TRBV27	NA	TRBJ1-4	NA	CASSSKLTGRNEKLFF	TGTGCCAGCAGTAGCAAATTGACAGGACGCAATGAAAAACTGTTTTTT
TRBV5-1	NA	TRBJ2-2	NA	CASSSSEPAGELFF	TGCGCCAGCAGCTCGTCTGAGCCCGCCGGGGAGCTGTTTTTT
TRBV5-5	NA	TRBJ1-5	NA	CASSLLPGNQPQHF	TGTGCCAGCAGCTTGCTCCCGGGAAATCAGCCCCAGCATTTT
TRBV19	NA	TRBJ2-3	TRBD2	CASALGLAGADTQYF	TGTGCCAGCGCACTGGGCCTAGCGGGGGCAGATACGCAGTATTTT
TRBV2	NA	TRBJ1-1	NA	CASSAGGLPEAFF	TGTGCCAGCAGTGCCGGGGGTCTTCCTGAAGCTTTCTTT
TRBV5-4	few	TRBJ1-1	NA	CASSLPSGGGDTEAFF	TGTGCCAGCAGCTTACCCTCGGGGGGCGGTGACACTGAAGCTTTCTTT
TRBV20-1	NA	TRBJ2-3	NA	CSASRPGGMQDTQYF	TGCAGTGCTAGTCGTCCGGGGGGCATGCAAGATACGCAGTATTTT
TRBV3-1/TRBV3-2	NA	TRBJ1-2	NA	CASSQDFRQVYGYTF	TGTGCCAGCAGCCAAGATTTTAGGCAGGTCTATGGCTACACCTTC
TRBV6-5	NA	TRBJ1-4	TRBD1	CASQKDRGGWEKLFF	TGTGCCAGCCAAAAAGACAGGGGGGGTTGGGAAAAACTGTTTTTT
TRBV4-3	NA	TRBJ1-1	NA	CASSKAGFTEAFF	TGCGCCAGCAGCAAGGCAGGGTTCACTGAAGCTTTCTTT
TRBV30	NA	TRBJ1-2	TRBD1	CAWNLGGYYGYTF	TGTGCCTGGAACTTAGGGGGCTACTATGGCTACACCTTC
TRBV6-2/TRBV6-3	NA	TRBJ2-3	NA	CASSYGRAADTQYF	TGTGCCAGCAGTTACGGCAGGGCGGCGGATACGCAGTATTTT
TRBV30	NA	TRBJ1-1	NA	CAWSGGGEDTEAFF	TGTGCCTGGAGTGGAGGGGGAGAGGACACTGAAGCTTTCTTT
TRBV18	NA	TRBJ1-1	TRBD1	CASSPRPGQGAFF	TGTGCCAGCTCACCGAGACCGGGACAGGGGGCTTTCTTT
TRBV19	NA	TRBJ2-1	NA	CASSIVMGTPGYNEQFF	TGTGCCAGTAGTATCGTTATGGGGACTCCAGGCTACAATGAGCAGTTCTTC
TRBV4-3	NA	TRBJ2-3	NA	CASSQDLAANLGDTQYF	TGCGCCAGCAGCCAAGATCTCGCGGCTAACCTCGGTGATACGCAGTATTTT
TRBV3-1/TRBV3-2	NA	TRBJ1-2	NA	CASSQDNGIYGYTF	TGTGCCAGCAGCCAAGATAACGGGATCTATGGCTACACCTTC
TRBV7-6	NA	TRBJ2-5	TRBD1	CASSQDRGSVETQYF	TGTGCCAGCAGCCAGGACAGGGGTTCGGTGGAGACCCAGTACTTC
TRBV2	NA	TRBJ2-7	TRBD1	CASSRDSHYEQYF	TGTGCCAGCAGCCGGGACAGCCATTACGAGCAGTACTTC
TRBV4-3	NA	TRBJ1-3	NA	CASSQDGNPSGNTIYF	TGCGCCAGCAGCCAAGACGGGAACCCCTCTGGAAACACCATATATTTT
TRBV5-4	NA	TRBJ1-1	NA	CASSSREVNTEAFF	TGTGCCAGCAGCTCCCGGGAGGTGAACACTGAAGCTTTCTTT
TRBV6-5	NA	TRBJ2-5	TRBD2	CASSRAGGPSETQYF	TGTGCCAGCAGTCGAGCGGGGGGGCCGTCAGAGACCCAGTACTTC
TRBV7-6	once	TRBJ1-1	NA	CASSLEAAEAFF	TGTGCCAGCAGCTTAGAGGCGGCTGAAGCTTTCTTT
TRBV5-4	NA	TRBJ1-1	TRBD1	CASSPGTGDVAFF	TGTGCCAGCAGCCCAGGGACAGGGGATGTGGCTTTCTTT
TRBV2	NA	TRBJ2-1	TRBD2	CASSEIGRRGGQFF	TGTGCCAGCAGTGAAATAGGAAGGCGCGGGGGGCAGTTCTTC
TRBV25-1	NA	TRBJ1-2	NA	CASSDSGIGGYTF	TGTGCCAGCAGTGATTCAGGGATTGGGGGCTACACCTTC
TRBV11-2	NA	TRBJ1-2	NA	CASRSLRKLNYGYTF	TGTGCCAGCAGAAGCTTGAGGAAACTAAACTATGGCTACACCTTC
TRBV9	NA	TRBJ2-4	TRBD1	CASSVEAGGKNIQYF	TGTGCCAGCAGCGTAGAGGCAGGGGGAAAAAACATTCAGTACTTC
TRBV7-6	NA	TRBJ1-1	NA	CASILGGFKEAFF	TGTGCCAGCATACTAGGGGGTTTTAAGGAAGCTTTCTTT
TRBV30	few	TRBJ1-2	NA	CAWNRPNYGYTF	TGTGCCTGGAACAGACCTAACTATGGCTACACCTTC
TRBV7-6	NA	TRBJ1-5	TRBD1	CASSPGTGANQPQHF	TGTGCCAGCAGCCCCGGGACAGGGGCGAATCAGCCCCAGCATTTT
TRBV30	NA	TRBJ1-3	TRBD1	CAWSARTGAGNTIYF	TGTGCCTGGAGTGCCCGGACAGGGGCCGGAAACACCATATATTTT
TRBV5-1	NA	TRBJ2-3	TRBD1	CASSLRTGADTQYF	TGCGCCAGCAGCCTCCGGACAGGGGCAGATACGCAGTATTTT
TRBV7-2	NA	TRBJ2-7	NA	CASSLISAGVRGSEQYF	TGTGCCAGCAGCTTAATTTCGGCAGGTGTGAGGGGGAGCGAGCAGTACTTC
TRBV4-1	NA	TRBJ1-1	NA	CASSQDGMFIAFF	TGCGCCAGCAGCCAAGATGGCATGTTCATTGCTTTCTTT
TRBV7-9	few	TRBJ2-2	TRBD2	CASTRGGPVFF	TGTGCCAGCACCCGGGGGGGGCCGGTGTTTTTT
TRBV3-1/TRBV3-2	NA	TRBJ1-2	NA	CASSRQGNYGYTF	TGTGCCAGCAGCCGGCAGGGTAACTATGGCTACACCTTC
TRBV14	NA	TRBJ2-5	TRBD2	CASSQGDWEGETQYF	TGTGCCAGCAGCCAAGGAGACTGGGAGGGAGAGACCCAGTACTTC
TRBV13	NA	TRBJ1-1	NA	CASSLGGAEAFF	TGTGCCAGCAGCTTAGGAGGGGCTGAAGCTTTCTTT
TRBV19	NA	TRBJ1-1	NA	CASSIPFEAFF	TGTGCCAGTAGTATTCCCTTCGAAGCTTTCTTT
TRBV6-5	NA	TRBJ2-5	TRBD1	CASSKTGGGETQYF	TGTGCCAGCAGTAAAACAGGGGGCGGAGAGACCCAGTACTTC
TRBV30	NA	TRBJ1-2	NA	CAWSVLVGYTF	TGTGCCTGGAGTGTACTGGTCGGCTACACCTTC
TRBV4-3	NA	TRBJ1-1	NA	CASSRRVLDTEAFF	TGCGCCAGCAGCCGTCGGGTCCTGGACACTGAAGCTTTCTTT
TRBV2	NA	TRBJ1-2	TRBD1	CASRGTGKGYTF	TGTGCCAGCAGGGGGACAGGGAAAGGCTACACCTTC
TRBV5-1	NA	TRBJ1-1	NA	CASSSELSGEAFF	TGCGCCAGCAGCTCCGAGCTTTCGGGGGAAGCTTTCTTT
TRBV5-4	NA	TRBJ2-7	TRBD2	CASSSVAGRNYEQYF	TGTGCCAGCAGCTCAGTAGCGGGGAGAAACTACGAGCAGTACTTC
TRBV6-6	NA	TRBJ1-1	NA	CASSLRQNEAFF	TGTGCCAGCAGCCTCAGACAGAATGAAGCTTTCTTT
TRBV5-8	NA	TRBJ1-1	NA	CASTLPNGVNTEAFF	TGTGCCAGCACCCTCCCGAACGGGGTGAACACTGAAGCTTTCTTT
TRBV6-5	NA	TRBJ1-1	NA	CASYGQTNTEAFF	TGTGCCAGTTACGGACAGACGAACACTGAAGCTTTCTTT
TRBV30	NA	TRBJ1-5	NA	CAWRIGSGHIGSGNQPQHF	TGTGCCTGGAGAATTGGTTCGGGACACATCGGAAGTGGCAATCAGCCCCAGCATTTT